Here is one T cell receptor beta chain with its context. What it recognizes is unknown. Mismatch with germline at one junction end may stem from a read error. These data belong to a study of regulatory T cells in long-lasting Graves disease. Turning to the study itself: The definition of persistent Graves' disease was over 5 years of antithyroid drugs with positive TSH receptor antibodies. General observations from the study: Thyroid tissue went unstudied; only peripheral blood was examined.

Investigators prepared the TCR beta libraries by applying iRepertoire HTBI primers and Arm-PCR of CDR3 regions. In TCRdb, the multiplex PCR reads were re-called with MiXCR into one record per CDR3 protein. The table lists a few hundred thousand distinct CDR3 sequences, about 20% of them singletons. Time point here: persistent/refractory GD, antithyroid drugs over 5 years with positive TRAb. Isolated PBMC RNA provided the starting material for the TCR library. Patients all came to the study from an endocrinology department in Xi'an, China. The sequence was collected from a female donor with Graves disease. Sequencing used peripheral blood mononuclear cells (PBMCs), obtained when the disease was refractory, from a patient treated with antithyroid drugs.

CDR3 sequence: CASSPSLSGNENF. Written as DNA, the CDR3 is TGTGCCAGCAGTCCCTCCCTGAGCGGGAATGAGAACTTC. This sequence joins TRBV28 and TRBJ2-5; 7 bases agree with TRBD2. The length of the CDR3 is 13 residues. Germline V gene sequence: CDR1 MDHEN, CDR2 SYDVKM.